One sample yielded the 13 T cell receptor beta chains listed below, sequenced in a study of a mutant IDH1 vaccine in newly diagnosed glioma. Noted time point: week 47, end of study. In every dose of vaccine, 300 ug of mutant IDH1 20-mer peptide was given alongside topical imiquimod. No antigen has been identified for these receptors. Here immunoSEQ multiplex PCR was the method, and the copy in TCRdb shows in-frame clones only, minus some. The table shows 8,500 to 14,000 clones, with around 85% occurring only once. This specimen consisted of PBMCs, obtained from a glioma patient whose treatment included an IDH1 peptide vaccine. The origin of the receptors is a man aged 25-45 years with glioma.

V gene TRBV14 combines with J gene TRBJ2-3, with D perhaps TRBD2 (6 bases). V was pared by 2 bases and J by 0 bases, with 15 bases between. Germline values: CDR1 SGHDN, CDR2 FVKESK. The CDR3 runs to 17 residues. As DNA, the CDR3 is TGTGCCAGCAGCCAACGGCGGGACTCCTTAAGCACAGATACGCAGTATTTT. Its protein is CASSQRRDSLSTDTQYF. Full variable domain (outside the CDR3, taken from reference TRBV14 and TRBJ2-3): EAGVTQFPSHSVIEKGQTVTLRCDPISGHDNLYWYRRVMGKEIKFLLHFVKESKQDESGMPNNRFLAERTGGTYSTLKVQPAELEDSGVYFCASSQRRDSLSTDTQYFGPGTRLTVL.

The CDR3 DNA is TGTGCCAGCAGCGATCAGACAGGGAACACTGAAGCTTTCTTT. Translated, it gives CASSDQTGNTEAFF. The chain couples TRBV9 to TRBJ1-1; D is perhaps TRBD1 (6 bases). CDR1 and CDR2 (germline): SGDLS, YYNGEE. V dropped 3 bases and J dropped 1 base, with 10 bases sitting between them. This CDR3 comprises 14 residues.

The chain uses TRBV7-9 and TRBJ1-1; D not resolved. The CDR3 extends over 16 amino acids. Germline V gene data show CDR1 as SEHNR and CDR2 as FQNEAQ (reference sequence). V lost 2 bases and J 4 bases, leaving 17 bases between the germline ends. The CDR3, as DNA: TGTGCCAGCAGCTTATCTCTGGCGGGGTCGGGCACTGAAGCTTTCTTT. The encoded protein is CASSLSLAGSGTEAFF. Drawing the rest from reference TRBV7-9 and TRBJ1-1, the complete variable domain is DTGVSQNPRHKITKRGQNVTFRCDPISEHNRLYWYRQTLGQGPEFLTYFQNEAQLEKSRLLSDRFSAERPKGSFSTLEIQRTEQGDSAMYLCASSLSLAGSGTEAFFGQGTRLTVV.

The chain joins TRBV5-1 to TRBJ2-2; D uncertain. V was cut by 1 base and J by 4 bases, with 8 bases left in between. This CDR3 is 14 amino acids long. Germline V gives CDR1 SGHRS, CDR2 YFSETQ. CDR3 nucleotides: TGCGCCAGCAGCTTGCCTCAACCCACCGGGGAGCTGTTTTTT. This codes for CASSLPQPTGELFF.

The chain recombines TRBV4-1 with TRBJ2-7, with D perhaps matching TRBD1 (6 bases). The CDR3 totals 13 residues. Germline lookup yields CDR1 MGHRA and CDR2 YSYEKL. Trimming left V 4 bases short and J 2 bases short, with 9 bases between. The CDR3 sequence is CASSPRDTYEQYF. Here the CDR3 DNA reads TGCGCCAGCAGCCCCCGGGACACCTACGAGCAGTACTTC.

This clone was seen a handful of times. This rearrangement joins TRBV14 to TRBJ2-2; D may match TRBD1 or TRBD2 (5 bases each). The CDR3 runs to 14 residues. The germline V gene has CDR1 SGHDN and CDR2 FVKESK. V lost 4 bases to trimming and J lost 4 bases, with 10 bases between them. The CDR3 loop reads CASSPGRITGELFF. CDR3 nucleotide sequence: TGTGCCAGCAGCCCGGGACGGATCACCGGGGAGCTGTTTTTT.

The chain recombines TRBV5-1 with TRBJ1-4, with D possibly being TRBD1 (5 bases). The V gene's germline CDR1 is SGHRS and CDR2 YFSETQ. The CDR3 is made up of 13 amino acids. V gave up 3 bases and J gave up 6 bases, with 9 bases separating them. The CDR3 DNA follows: TGCGCCAGCAGCTCGGGACGGTATGAAAAACTGTTTTTT. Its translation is CASSSGRYEKLFF. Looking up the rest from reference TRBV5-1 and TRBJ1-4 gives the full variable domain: KAGVTQTPRYLIKTRGQQVTLSCSPISGHRSVSWYQQTPGQGLQFLFEYFSETQRNKGNFPGRFSGRQFSNSRSEMNVSTLELGDSALYLCASSSGRYEKLFFGSGTQLSVL.

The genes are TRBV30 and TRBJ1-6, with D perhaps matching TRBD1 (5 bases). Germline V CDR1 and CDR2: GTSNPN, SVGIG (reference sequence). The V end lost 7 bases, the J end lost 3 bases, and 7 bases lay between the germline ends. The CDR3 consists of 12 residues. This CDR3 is CAFDSYNSPLHF. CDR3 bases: TGTGCCTTCGACAGCTATAATTCACCCCTCCACTTT.

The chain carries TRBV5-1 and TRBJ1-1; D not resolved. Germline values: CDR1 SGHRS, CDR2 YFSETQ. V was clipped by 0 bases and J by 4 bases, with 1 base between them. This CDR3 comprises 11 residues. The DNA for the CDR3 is TGCGCCAGCAGCTTGGGCACTGAAGCTTTCTTT. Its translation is CASSLGTEAFF.

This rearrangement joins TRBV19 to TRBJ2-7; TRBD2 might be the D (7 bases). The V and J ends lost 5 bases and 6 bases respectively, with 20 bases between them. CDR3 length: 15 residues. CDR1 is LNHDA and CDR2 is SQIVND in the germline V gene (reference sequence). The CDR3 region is CASSLIGGAWSEQYF. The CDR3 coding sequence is TGTGCCAGTAGTCTCATTGGGGGGGCTTGGAGCGAGCAGTACTTC.

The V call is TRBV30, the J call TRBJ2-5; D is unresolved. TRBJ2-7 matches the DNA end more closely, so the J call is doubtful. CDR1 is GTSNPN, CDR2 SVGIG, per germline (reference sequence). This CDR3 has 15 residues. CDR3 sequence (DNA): TGTGCCTGGAGTAGGGCGATAGTCGGCTCCTACGAGCAGTACTTC. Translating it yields CAWSRAIVGSYEQYF.

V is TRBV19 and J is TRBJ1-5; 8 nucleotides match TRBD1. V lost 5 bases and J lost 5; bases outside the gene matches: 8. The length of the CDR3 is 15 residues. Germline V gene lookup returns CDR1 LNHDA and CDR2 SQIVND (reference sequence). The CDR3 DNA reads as TGTGCCAGTAGTCCGCGGGACAGGTTCTATCAGCCCCAGCATTTT. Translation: CASSPRDRFYQPQHF.

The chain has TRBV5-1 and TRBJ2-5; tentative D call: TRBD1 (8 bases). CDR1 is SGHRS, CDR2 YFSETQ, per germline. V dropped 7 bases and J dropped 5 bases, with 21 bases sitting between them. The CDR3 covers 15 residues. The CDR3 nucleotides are TGCGCCAGCGGGCTTAGACTAGCAGGGGGCGAGACCCAGTACTTC. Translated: CASGLRLAGGETQYF.